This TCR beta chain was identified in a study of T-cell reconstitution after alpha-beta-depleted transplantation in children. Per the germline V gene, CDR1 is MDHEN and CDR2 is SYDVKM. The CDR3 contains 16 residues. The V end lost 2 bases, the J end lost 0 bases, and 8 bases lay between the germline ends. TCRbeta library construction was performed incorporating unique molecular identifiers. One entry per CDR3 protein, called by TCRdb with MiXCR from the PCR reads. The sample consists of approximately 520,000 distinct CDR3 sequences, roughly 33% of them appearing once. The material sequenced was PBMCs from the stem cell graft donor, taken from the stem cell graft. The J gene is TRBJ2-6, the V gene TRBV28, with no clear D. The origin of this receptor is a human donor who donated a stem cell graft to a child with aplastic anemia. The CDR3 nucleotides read TGTGCCAGCAGTTTACGCGGCAACTCTGGGGCCAACGTCCTGACTTTC. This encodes CASSLRGNSGANVLTF.